This entry lists 29 T cell receptor beta chains sequenced from one sample in a study of T cell changes during pregnancy in multiple sclerosis. Repertoires were generated with immunoSEQ multiplex PCR, while TCRdb's copy carries only in-frame clones and drops some. The table includes about 100,000 clones, approximately 93% detected once. The sequencing used peripheral blood, collected after pregnancy. These receptors all stem from a female donor with multiple sclerosis, enrolled in a pregnancy study.

V is TRBV7-6 and J is TRBJ2-7; TRBD2 matches 10 bases. V dropped 2 bases and J dropped 2; count of bases not matched to a gene: 3. The CDR3 spans 15 residues. Germline V gene data show CDR1 as SGHVS and CDR2 as FNYEAQ. The CDR3 protein is CASSLLAGDAYEQYF. The CDR3 DNA reads as TGTGCCAGCAGCTTACTAGCGGGGGATGCCTACGAGCAGTACTTC.

The chain has TRBV9 and TRBJ2-5; 12 nucleotides match TRBD2. After removal of 2 bases from V and 3 bases from J, the junction contained 5 bases not matched to a gene. The CDR3 is made up of 16 amino acids. CDR1 is SGDLS, CDR2 YYNGEE, per germline. CDR3 DNA sequence: TGTGCCAGCAGCGTTTCTAGCGGGGGGGCCAAAGAGACCCAGTACTTC. It encodes CASSVSSGGAKETQYF.

CDR3 bases: TGCGCCAGCAGCCACTTCCCCGCGGGGGGAAGCACAGATACGCAGTATTTT. Translating gives CASSHFPAGGSTDTQYF. The chain carries TRBV5-1 and TRBJ2-3; 8 bases map to TRBD2. Germline V gene data show CDR1 as SGHRS and CDR2 as YFSETQ. The CDR3 has 17 amino acids. The trim removed 4 bases at V and 0 bases at J, leaving 10 bases unmatched.

This clone came up once. J is TRBJ2-5 and V is TRBV2; D remains ambiguous. There are 11 residues in the CDR3. Germline values: CDR1 SNHLY, CDR2 FYNNEI. V shed 8 bases and J shed 1 base, with 5 bases lying between them. The DNA of the CDR3 is TGTGCCAGCGCAGGCCAAGAGACCCAGTACTTC. Protein: CASAGQETQYF.

J is TRBJ2-7 and V is TRBV19; TRBD2 might be the D (6 bases). The length of the CDR3 is 16 residues. Germline V gene data show CDR1 as LNHDA and CDR2 as SQIVND (reference sequence). Between the trimmed V and J ends, which lost 2 bases and 0 bases, there was a span of 14 bases. The CDR3 DNA sequence: TGTGCCAGTAGTATACCCCGGCGGGGTTCCTCCTACGAGCAGTACTTC. Translation: CASSIPRRGSSYEQYF.

The chain is built from TRBV5-1 and TRBJ2-3; 9 bases map to TRBD2. The CDR3 runs 15 residues. The V and J ends lost 5 bases and 2 bases, in that order; junction bases with no gene match: 6. Germline V gene lookup returns CDR1 SGHRS and CDR2 YFSETQ. In DNA, the CDR3 is TGCGCCAGCAGTTTAGCGGGGGCCTCCACAGATACGCAGTATTTT. Its translation is CASSLAGASTDTQYF.

This chain joins TRBV7-2 and TRBJ2-1; 11 positions match TRBD2. CDR3 length: 15 residues. CDR1 is SGHTA and CDR2 is FQGNSA in the germline V gene. With 3 bases clipped from V and 10 bases from J, the junction kept 8 bases outside the gene matches. The CDR3 region is CASSFWLAGGKEQFF. The DNA of the CDR3 is TGTGCCAGCAGCTTTTGGCTAGCGGGGGGTAAGGAGCAGTTCTTC.

V gene TRBV5-1 combines with J gene TRBJ2-1; D perhaps matches TRBD2 (6 bases). The germline gives CDR1 SGHRS, CDR2 YFSETQ. The V end was cut by 5 bases, the J end by 8 bases, with 11 bases between. The CDR3 spans 12 residues. CDR3 in DNA: TGCGCCAGCAGACGGGACTCGGATGAGCAGTTCTTC. It encodes CASRRDSDEQFF.

The rearrangement links TRBV5-1 to TRBJ1-4; 7 bases agree with TRBD1. V was clipped by 4 bases and J by 6 bases; unmatched bases: 6. This CDR3 spans 14 amino acids. Germline values: CDR1 SGHRS, CDR2 YFSETQ. The CDR3 region is CASSRGTEDEKLFF. CDR3 coding DNA: TGCGCCAGCAGCCGCGGGACAGAGGATGAAAAACTGTTTTTT.

The chain uses TRBV10-1 and TRBJ2-7; D gene unclear. This CDR3 has 12 amino acids. Germline CDR1 reads WNHNN; CDR2 reads SYGVQD (reference sequence). V lost 4 bases, J lost 5 bases, and 9 bases lay in between. CDR3 sequence (DNA): TGCGCCAGCAGTGTAACGCGGCACGAGCAGTACTTC. This codes for CASSVTRHEQYF.

The V call is TRBV5-4, the J call TRBJ2-1; D is undetermined. The CDR3 has 11 amino acids. Germline V gene lookup returns CDR1 SGHNT and CDR2 YYREEE (reference sequence). Between the trimmed V and J ends, which lost 0 bases and 12 bases, there was a span of 7 bases. The CDR3: CASSLGTGQFF. DNA for the CDR3: TGTGCCAGCAGCTTGGGAACGGGGCAGTTCTTC.

The rearrangement joins TRBV5-6 to TRBJ2-5, with D perhaps matching TRBD2 (5 bases). The germline V gene has CDR1 SGHDT and CDR2 YYEEEE. The CDR3 extends over 13 amino acids. V was clipped by 6 bases and J by 3 bases, with 12 bases between them. The CDR3 nucleotides are TGTGCCAGCATCCAGGACGGGGAAGAGACCCAGTACTTC. It encodes CASIQDGEETQYF.

The chain combines TRBV30 with TRBJ1-2, with 10 bases fitting TRBD1. Germline CDR1 and CDR2: GTSNPN and SVGIG (reference sequence). This CDR3 is built from 13 residues. V lost 7 bases, J lost 4 bases, and 6 bases stayed unmatched. The CDR3 sequence: CASGQGTLYGYTF. CDR3 coding DNA: TGTGCCTCGGGACAGGGGACGCTCTATGGCTACACCTTC.

This clone occurred once. The CDR3, as DNA: TGTGCCAGTGACAGGACCTCTGGGGCCAACGTCCTGACTTTC. Encoded protein: CASDRTSGANVLTF. This rearrangement joins TRBV6-6 to TRBJ2-6; possible D gene TRBD1, 6 bases. Germline CDR1 MNHNY, CDR2 SVGAGI (reference sequence). This CDR3 has 14 residues. Between the trimmed V and J ends, which lost 9 bases and 0 bases, there was a span of 9 bases.

V and J are TRBV15 and TRBJ1-1; possibly TRBD1 for D (5 bases). V lost 0 bases and J lost 3, with 11 bases in between. The CDR3 totals 15 residues. The germline V gene has CDR1 LNHNV and CDR2 YYDKDF (reference sequence). CDR3 DNA sequence: TGTGCCACCAGCAGAGATCTGGGGGGGTACACTGAAGCTTTCTTT. Amino acid sequence: CATSRDLGGYTEAFF.

This clone occurred a few times. This chain connects TRBV5-4 to TRBJ2-7, with 9 bases aligning to TRBD2. V was pared by 0 bases and J by 2 bases, with 3 bases of the junction left unmatched. The CDR3 is 15 residues long. The germline gives CDR1 SGHNT, CDR2 YYREEE (reference sequence). The CDR3 DNA is TGTGCCAGCAGCTTGGGGCTAGCGGGGACCTACGAGCAGTACTTC. Residues: CASSLGLAGTYEQYF.

The chain uses TRBV6-1 and TRBJ1-3; no clear D. The CDR3 extends over 15 amino acids. Trimming removed 7 bases at V and 0 bases at J, with 13 bases between. Looked up from germline, CDR1 is MNHNS and CDR2 is SASEGT. Here the CDR3 reads CASTPDGNSGNTIYF. DNA of the CDR3: TGTGCCAGCACCCCCGACGGGAACTCTGGAAACACCATATATTTT.

This chain links TRBV9 with TRBJ2-5, with 12 bases fitting TRBD2. The CDR3 contains 15 residues. The trim removed 3 bases at V and 5 bases at J, leaving 5 bases unmatched. Per germline, CDR1 SGDLS and CDR2 YYNGEE. The CDR3 nucleotides read TGTGCCAGCAGCGGGACTAGCGGGGTTCGTGAGACCCAGTACTTC. It encodes CASSGTSGVRETQYF.

J is TRBJ2-3 and V is TRBV7-6, with D unclear. CDR3 length equals 13 residues. Germline values: CDR1 SGHVS, CDR2 FNYEAQ. V was shortened by 0 bases and J by 4 bases, with 5 bases between the two germline ends. The CDR3 is CASSLAGPDTQYF. The CDR3 DNA reads TGTGCCAGCAGCTTAGCTGGCCCAGATACGCAGTATTTT.

The rearrangement joins TRBV18 to TRBJ1-2; D remains ambiguous. CDR1 and CDR2 (germline): KGHSH, LQKENI. Trimming took off 4 bases at V and 0 bases at J, with 9 bases between the two ends. The CDR3 spans 14 residues. CDR3 protein: CASSRTDTNYGYTF. CDR3 DNA sequence: TGTGCCAGCTCACGCACAGACACTAACTATGGCTACACCTTC.

The chain employs TRBV2 and TRBJ2-2; tentatively, D is TRBD1 (6 bases). V was clipped by 5 bases and J by 5 bases, with 15 bases between them. Germline values: CDR1 SNHLY, CDR2 FYNNEI. CDR3 size: 15 residues. The CDR3 protein is CASSIQGRVTGELFF. In DNA form, the CDR3 reads TGTGCCAGCAGTATACAGGGTAGGGTGACCGGGGAGCTGTTTTTT.

This clone was detected only once. This chain uses TRBV15 with TRBJ1-2; maybe TRBD1 (6 bases). V was cut by 6 bases and J by 8 bases, with 22 bases left in between. Germline CDR1 and CDR2: LNHNV and YYDKDF (reference sequence). The CDR3 spans 15 residues. CDR3 in amino acids: CATRSPLQGWKGYTF. CDR3 nucleotides: TGTGCCACCAGATCACCCCTACAGGGTTGGAAGGGCTACACCTTC.

The chain carries TRBV6-1 and TRBJ1-6; D not certain. V was shortened by 8 bases and J by 7 bases, with 12 bases between the two germline ends. Germline V lookup: CDR1 MNHNS, CDR2 SASEGT. The CDR3 runs 13 residues. DNA for the CDR3: TGTGCCAGCCTCCGGGAAATAAATTCACCCCTCCACTTT. Amino acid sequence: CASLREINSPLHF.

The rearrangement joins TRBV7-2 to TRBJ2-2, with 11 bases fitting TRBD2. CDR1 SGHTA and CDR2 FQGNSA come from the germline V gene. Trimming took 7 bases from V and 7 from J; bases not matched to a gene: 8. The CDR3 totals 15 residues. DNA for the CDR3: TGTGCCAGCACCCTTAGCGGGGGGGCCTTCGGGGAGCTGTTTTTT. Its protein is CASTLSGGAFGELFF. Together with reference TRBV7-2 and TRBJ2-2, the CDR3 gives the full variable domain: GAGVSQSPSNKVTEKGKDVELRCDPISGHTALYWYRQSLGQGLEFLIYFQGNSAPDKSGLPSDRFSAERTGGSVSTLTIQRTQQEDSAVYLCASTLSGGAFGELFFGEGSRLTVL.

This sequence joins TRBV9 and TRBJ1-3, with a weak D call TRBD1 (5 bases). There are 17 residues in the CDR3. Trimming shortened V by 0 bases and J by 8 bases, and 21 bases separated the two germline ends. Germline-derived CDR1 and CDR2 are SGDLS and YYNGEE. The CDR3 is CASSVAGAGPPRDTIYF. Written as DNA, the CDR3 is TGTGCCAGCAGCGTAGCTGGAGCGGGACCTCCGAGGGACACCATATATTTT.

The gene calls are TRBV6-4 and TRBJ2-5; unclear D gene. Trimming shortened V by 3 bases and J by 1 base, and 6 bases separated the two germline ends. CDR3 length: 13 residues. Germline V lookup: CDR1 MRHNA, CDR2 SNTAGT. The CDR3, as DNA: TGTGCCAGCAGTGAATCTGTCCAAGAGACCCAGTACTTC. It yields the protein CASSESVQETQYF.

This clone was seen a few times. Lacking the conserved final phenylalanine or tryptophan, this CDR3 likely reflects a read error. The limits of the CDR3 on the DNA are not certain, so only TCRdb's listed CDR3 is given. This rearrangement joins TRBV6-1 to TRBJ1-6. The CDR3 is 11 residues long, ends included. Per the germline V gene, CDR1 is MNHNS and CDR2 is SASEGT. CDR3 sequence reads: CASSEGVLGII.

The chain links TRBV7-2 to TRBJ1-1; the D gene is possibly TRBD1 (5 bases). The germline V gene encodes CDR1 SGHTA and CDR2 FQGNSA. The CDR3 totals 16 residues. V gave up 1 base and J gave up 0 bases, with 12 bases separating them. CDR3 nucleotides: TGTGCCAGCAGCTTAGGGGACTTCAGTTTGAACACTGAAGCTTTCTTT. The encoded protein is CASSLGDFSLNTEAFF.

The chain joins TRBV5-6 to TRBJ1-5, with 7 positions matching TRBD1. The germline CDR1 and CDR2 sequences are SGHDT and YYEEEE. V trimming: 2 bases; J trimming: 3 bases; junction bases outside the gene matches: 5. This CDR3 has 15 amino acids. CDR3 sequence reads: CASSFGTAPNQPQHF. In nucleotides, the CDR3 is TGTGCCAGCAGCTTTGGGACAGCACCCAATCAGCCCCAGCATTTT.